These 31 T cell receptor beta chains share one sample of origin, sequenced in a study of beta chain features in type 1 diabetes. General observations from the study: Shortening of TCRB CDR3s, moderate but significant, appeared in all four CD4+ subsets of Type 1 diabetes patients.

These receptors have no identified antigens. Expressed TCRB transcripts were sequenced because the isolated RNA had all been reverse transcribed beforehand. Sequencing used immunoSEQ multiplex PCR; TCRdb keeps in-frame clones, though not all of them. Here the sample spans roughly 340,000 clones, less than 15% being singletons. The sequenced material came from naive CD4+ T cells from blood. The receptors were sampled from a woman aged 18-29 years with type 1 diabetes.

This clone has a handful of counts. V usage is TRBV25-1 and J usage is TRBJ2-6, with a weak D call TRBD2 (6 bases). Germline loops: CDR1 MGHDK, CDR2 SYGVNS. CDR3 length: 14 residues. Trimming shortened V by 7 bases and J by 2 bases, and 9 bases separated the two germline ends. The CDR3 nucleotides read TGTGCCAGCAATCCGGGGGCTGGGGCCAACGTCCTGACTTTC. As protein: CASNPGAGANVLTF.

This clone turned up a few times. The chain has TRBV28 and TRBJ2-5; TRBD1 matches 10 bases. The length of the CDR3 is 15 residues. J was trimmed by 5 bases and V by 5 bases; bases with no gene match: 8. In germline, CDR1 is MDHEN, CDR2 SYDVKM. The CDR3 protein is CASSIGQGVWETQYF. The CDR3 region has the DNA TGTGCCAGCAGTATCGGACAGGGGGTGTGGGAGACCCAGTACTTC.

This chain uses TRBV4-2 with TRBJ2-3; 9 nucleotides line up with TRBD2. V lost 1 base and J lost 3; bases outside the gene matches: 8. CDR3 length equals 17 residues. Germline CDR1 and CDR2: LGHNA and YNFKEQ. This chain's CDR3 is CASSQGLAGSTTDTQYF. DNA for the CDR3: TGTGCCAGCAGCCAAGGTCTAGCGGGAAGTACTACAGATACGCAGTATTTT.

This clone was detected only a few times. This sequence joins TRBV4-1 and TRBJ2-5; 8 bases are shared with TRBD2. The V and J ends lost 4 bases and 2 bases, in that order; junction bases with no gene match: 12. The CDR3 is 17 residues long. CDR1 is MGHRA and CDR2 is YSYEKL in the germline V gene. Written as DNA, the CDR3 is TGCGCCAGCAGCCTTTTCATCATAGCGGGACGACAAGAGACCCAGTACTTC. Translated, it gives CASSLFIIAGRQETQYF.

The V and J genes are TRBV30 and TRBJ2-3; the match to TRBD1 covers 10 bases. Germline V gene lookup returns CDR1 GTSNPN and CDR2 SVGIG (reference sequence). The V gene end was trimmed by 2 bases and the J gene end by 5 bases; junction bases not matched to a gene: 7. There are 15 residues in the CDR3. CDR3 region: CAWSYGTGALDTQYF. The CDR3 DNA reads TGTGCCTGGAGTTACGGGACAGGGGCCTTAGATACGCAGTATTTT.

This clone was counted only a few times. The chain's CDR3 is CASKPRVPGELFF. The CDR3 DNA is TGTGCCAGCAAACCCAGGGTCCCCGGGGAGCTGTTTTTT. The V call is TRBV6-5, the J call TRBJ2-2, with D possibly TRBD1 on 5 matching bases. This CDR3 comprises 13 residues. The V gene lost 7 bases and the J gene lost 6 bases, with 12 bases spanning the gap. Germline V gene sequence: CDR1 MNHEY, CDR2 SVGAGI.

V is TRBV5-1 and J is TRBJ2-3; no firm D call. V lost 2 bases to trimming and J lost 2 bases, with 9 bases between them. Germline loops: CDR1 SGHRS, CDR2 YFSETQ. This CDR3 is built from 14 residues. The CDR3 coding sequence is TGCGCCAGCAGCTTTGAACTACACACAGATACGCAGTATTTT. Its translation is CASSFELHTDTQYF.

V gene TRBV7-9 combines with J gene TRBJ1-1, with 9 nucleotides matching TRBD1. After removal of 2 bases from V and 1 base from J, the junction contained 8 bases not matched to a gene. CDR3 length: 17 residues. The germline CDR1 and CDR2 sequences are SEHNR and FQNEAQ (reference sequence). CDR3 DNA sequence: TGTGCCAGCAGCTTAACGGGACAGGGCCGGAGGAACACTGAAGCTTTCTTT. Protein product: CASSLTGQGRRNTEAFF.

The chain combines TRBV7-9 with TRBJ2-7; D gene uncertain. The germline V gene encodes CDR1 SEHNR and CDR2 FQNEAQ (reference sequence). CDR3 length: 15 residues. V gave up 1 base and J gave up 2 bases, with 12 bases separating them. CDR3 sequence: CASSLVTWAPYEQYF. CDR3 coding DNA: TGTGCCAGCAGCTTAGTAACTTGGGCCCCCTACGAGCAGTACTTC.

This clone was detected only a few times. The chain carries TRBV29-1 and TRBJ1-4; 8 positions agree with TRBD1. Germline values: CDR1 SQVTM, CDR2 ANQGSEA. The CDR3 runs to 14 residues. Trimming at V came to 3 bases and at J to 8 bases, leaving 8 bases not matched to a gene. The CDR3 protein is CSVDPQGEGEKLFF. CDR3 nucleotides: TGCAGCGTTGATCCACAGGGGGAGGGAGAAAAACTGTTTTTT. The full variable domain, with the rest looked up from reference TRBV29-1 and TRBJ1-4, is SAVISQKPSRDICQRGTSLTIQCQVDSQVTMMFWYRQQPGQSLTLIATANQGSEATYESGFVIDKFPISRPNLTFSTLTVSNMSPEDSSIYLCSVDPQGEGEKLFFGSGTQLSVL.

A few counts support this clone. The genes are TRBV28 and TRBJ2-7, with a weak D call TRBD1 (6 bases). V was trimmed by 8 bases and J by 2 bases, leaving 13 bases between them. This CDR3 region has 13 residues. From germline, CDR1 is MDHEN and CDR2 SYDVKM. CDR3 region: CASCYRVTYEQYF. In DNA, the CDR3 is TGTGCCAGCTGCTACAGGGTAACCTACGAGCAGTACTTC. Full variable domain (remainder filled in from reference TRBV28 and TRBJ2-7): DVKVTQSSRYLVKRTGEKVFLECVQDMDHENMFWYRQDPGLGLRLIYFSYDVKMKEKGDIPEGYSVSREKKERFSLILESASTNQTSMYLCASCYRVTYEQYFGPGTRLTVT.

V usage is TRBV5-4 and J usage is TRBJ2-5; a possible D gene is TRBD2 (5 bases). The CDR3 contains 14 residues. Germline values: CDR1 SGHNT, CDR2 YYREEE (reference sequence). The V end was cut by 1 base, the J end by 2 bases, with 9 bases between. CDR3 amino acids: CASSLSGKQETQYF. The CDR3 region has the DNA TGTGCCAGCAGCTTGTCGGGGAAGCAAGAGACCCAGTACTTC.

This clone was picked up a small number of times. Here the CDR3 DNA reads TGTGCCAGCAGCCTACTAGCGGGAGGCCCCTACGAGCAGTACTTC. Protein: CASSLLAGGPYEQYF. The genes are TRBV7-3 and TRBJ2-7; 12 bases align to TRBD2. The CDR3 has 15 amino acids. V shed 5 bases, J shed 2 bases, and the junction held 4 bases outside the gene matches. Germline CDR1 is SGHTA and CDR2 is FQGTGA.

The CDR3 DNA reads as TGTGCCAGCAGTGATATGTTTCTAGCGGAAACTTACTACAATGAGCAGTTCTTC. Translated, it gives CASSDMFLAETYYNEQFF. This rearrangement joins TRBV2 to TRBJ2-1; TRBD2 aligns across 7 bases. Germline-derived CDR1 and CDR2 are SNHLY and FYNNEI. This CDR3 is built from 18 residues. The V gene end was trimmed by 3 bases and the J gene end by 3 bases; junction bases not matched to a gene: 14.

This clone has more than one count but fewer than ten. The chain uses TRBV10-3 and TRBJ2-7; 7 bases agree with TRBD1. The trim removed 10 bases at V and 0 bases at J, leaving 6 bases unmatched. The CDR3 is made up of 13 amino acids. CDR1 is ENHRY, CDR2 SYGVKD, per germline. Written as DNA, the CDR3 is TGTGCCACGTGGACAGGCGACTCCTACGAGCAGTACTTC. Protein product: CATWTGDSYEQYF.

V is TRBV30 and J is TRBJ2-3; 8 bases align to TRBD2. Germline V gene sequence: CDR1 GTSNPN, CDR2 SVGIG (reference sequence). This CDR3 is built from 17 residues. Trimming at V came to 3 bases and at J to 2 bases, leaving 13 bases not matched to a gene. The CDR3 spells CAWRQGRTSSNTDTQYF. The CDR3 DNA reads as TGTGCCTGGAGGCAGGGCAGGACTAGCAGCAACACAGATACGCAGTATTTT.

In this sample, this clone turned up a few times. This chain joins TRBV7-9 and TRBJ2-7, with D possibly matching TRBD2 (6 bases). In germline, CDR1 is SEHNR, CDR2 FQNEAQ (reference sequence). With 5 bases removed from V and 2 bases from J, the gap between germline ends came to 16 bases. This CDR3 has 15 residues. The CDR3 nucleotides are TGTGCCAGCAGCATACTCCGGGACTTTGCCTACGAGCAGTACTTC. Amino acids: CASSILRDFAYEQYF.

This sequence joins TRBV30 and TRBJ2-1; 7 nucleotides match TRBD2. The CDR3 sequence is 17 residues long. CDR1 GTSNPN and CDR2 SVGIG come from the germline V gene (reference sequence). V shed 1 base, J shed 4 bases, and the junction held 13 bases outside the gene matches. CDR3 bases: TGTGCCTGGAGTGCCGATCTGACTAGCTCAAGGTACAATGAGCAGTTCTTC. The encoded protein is CAWSADLTSSRYNEQFF. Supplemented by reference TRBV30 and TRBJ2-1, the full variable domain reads SQTIHQWPATLVQPVGSPLSLECTVEGTSNPNLYWYRQAAGRGLQLLFYSVGIGQISSEVPQNLSASRPQDRQFILSSKKLLLSDSGFYLCAWSADLTSSRYNEQFFGPGTRLTVL.

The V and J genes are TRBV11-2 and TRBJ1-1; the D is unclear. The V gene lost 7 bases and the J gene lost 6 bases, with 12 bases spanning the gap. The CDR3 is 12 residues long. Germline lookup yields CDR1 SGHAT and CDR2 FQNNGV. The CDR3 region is CASTLGGAEAFF. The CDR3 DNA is TGTGCCAGCACCCTGGGCGGGGCTGAAGCTTTCTTT.

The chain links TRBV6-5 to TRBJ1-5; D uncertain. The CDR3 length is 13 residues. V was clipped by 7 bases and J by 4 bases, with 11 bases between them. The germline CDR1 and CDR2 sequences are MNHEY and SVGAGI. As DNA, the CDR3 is TGTGCCAGCAAAGTGGGCGCGAATCAGCCCCAGCATTTT. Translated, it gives CASKVGANQPQHF.

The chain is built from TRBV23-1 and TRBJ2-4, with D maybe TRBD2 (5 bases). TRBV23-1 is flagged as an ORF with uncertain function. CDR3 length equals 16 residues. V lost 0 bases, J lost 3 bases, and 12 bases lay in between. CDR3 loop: CASSQSPGWVKNIQYF. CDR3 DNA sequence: TGCGCCAGCAGTCAATCACCGGGATGGGTCAAAAACATTCAGTACTTC.

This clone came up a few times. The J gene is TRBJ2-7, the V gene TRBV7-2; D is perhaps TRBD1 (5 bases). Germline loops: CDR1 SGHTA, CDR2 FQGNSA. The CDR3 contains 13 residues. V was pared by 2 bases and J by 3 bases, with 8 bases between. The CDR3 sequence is CASSLSGIYEQYV. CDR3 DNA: TGTGCCAGCAGCTTATCAGGGATCTACGAGCAGTACGTC.

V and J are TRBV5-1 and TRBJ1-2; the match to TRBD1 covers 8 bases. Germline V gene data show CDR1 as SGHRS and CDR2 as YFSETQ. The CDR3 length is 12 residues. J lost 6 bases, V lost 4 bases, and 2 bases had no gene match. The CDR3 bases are TGCGCCAGCAGCCCAGGGGGCGATGGCTACACCTTC. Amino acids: CASSPGGDGYTF.

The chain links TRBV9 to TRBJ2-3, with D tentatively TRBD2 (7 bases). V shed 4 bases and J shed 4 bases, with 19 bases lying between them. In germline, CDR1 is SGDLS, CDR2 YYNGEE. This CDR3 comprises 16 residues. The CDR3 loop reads CASSPRGGARADTQYF. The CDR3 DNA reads TGTGCCAGCAGCCCGAGGGGGGGGGCGAGGGCAGATACGCAGTATTTT.

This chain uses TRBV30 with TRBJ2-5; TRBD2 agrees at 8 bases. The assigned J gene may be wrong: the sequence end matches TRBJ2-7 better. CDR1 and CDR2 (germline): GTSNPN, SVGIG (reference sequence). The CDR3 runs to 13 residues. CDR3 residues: CAWSGIAGYEQYF. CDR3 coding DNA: TGTGCCTGGAGTGGGATAGCGGGGTACGAGCAGTACTTC.

The CDR3 DNA follows: TGTGCCAGCACAGGCGGGGGGAGAAACACCGGGGAGCTGTTTTTT. It specifies CASTGGGRNTGELFF. V is TRBV9 and J is TRBJ2-2; 8 bases agree with TRBD2. J was trimmed by 2 bases and V by 6 bases; bases with no gene match: 6. This CDR3 region has 15 residues. Germline V gene sequence: CDR1 SGDLS, CDR2 YYNGEE.

The CDR3 spells CSAVPRDEQFF. The CDR3 region has the DNA TGCAGTGCGGTCCCACGCGATGAGCAGTTCTTC. V and J are TRBV20-1 and TRBJ2-1; D uncertain. V lost 6 bases and J lost 8, with 11 bases in between. Germline-derived CDR1 and CDR2 are DFQATT and SNEGSKA (reference sequence). The CDR3 consists of 11 residues.

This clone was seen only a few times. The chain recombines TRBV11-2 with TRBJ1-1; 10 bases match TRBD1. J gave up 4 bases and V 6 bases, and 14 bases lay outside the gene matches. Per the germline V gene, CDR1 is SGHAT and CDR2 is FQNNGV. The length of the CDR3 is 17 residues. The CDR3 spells CASSKGLGWDRGTEAFF. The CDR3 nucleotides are TGTGCCAGCAGTAAAGGGCTAGGTTGGGACAGGGGCACTGAAGCTTTCTTT. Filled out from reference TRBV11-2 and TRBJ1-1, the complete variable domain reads EAGVAQSPRYKIIEKRQSVAFWCNPISGHATLYWYQQILGQGPKLLIQFQNNGVVDDSQLPKDRFSAERLKGVDSTLKIQPAKLEDSAVYLCASSKGLGWDRGTEAFFGQGTRLTVV.

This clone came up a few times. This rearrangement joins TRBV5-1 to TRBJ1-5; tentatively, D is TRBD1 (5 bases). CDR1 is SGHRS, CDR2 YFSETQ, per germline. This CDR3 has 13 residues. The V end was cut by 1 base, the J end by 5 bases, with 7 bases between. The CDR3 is CASSLSRDQPQHF. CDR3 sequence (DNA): TGCGCCAGCAGCTTGTCCAGGGATCAGCCCCAGCATTTT.

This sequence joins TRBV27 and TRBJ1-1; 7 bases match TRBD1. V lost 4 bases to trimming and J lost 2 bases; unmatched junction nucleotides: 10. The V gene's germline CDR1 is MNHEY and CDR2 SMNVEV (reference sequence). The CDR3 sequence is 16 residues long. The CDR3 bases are TGTGCCAGCAGTTCACGGGACAGCCTTCTAAACACTGAAGCTTTCTTT. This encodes CASSSRDSLLNTEAFF.

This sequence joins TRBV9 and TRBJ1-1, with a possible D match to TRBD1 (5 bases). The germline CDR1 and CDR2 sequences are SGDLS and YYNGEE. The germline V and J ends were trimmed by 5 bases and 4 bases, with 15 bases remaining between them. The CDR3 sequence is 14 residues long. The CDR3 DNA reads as TGTGCCAGCAGTCCCGGGGGAAGGGTCACTGAAGCTTTCTTT. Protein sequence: CASSPGGRVTEAFF.